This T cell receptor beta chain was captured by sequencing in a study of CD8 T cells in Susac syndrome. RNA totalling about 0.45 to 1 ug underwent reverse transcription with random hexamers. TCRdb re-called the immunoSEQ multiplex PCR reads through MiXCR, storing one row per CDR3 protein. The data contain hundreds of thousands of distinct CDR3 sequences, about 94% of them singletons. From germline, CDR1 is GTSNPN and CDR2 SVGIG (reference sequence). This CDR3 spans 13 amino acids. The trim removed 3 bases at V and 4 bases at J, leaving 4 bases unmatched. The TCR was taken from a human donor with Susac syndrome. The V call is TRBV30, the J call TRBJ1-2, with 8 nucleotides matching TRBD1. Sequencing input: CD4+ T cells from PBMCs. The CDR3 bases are TGTGCCTGGAGCGCCACAGGGGGCTATGGCTACACCTTC. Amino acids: CAWSATGGYGYTF. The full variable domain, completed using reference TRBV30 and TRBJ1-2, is SQTIHQWPATLVQPVGSPLSLECTVEGTSNPNLYWYRQAAGRGLQLLFYSVGIGQISSEVPQNLSASRPQDRQFILSSKKLLLSDSGFYLCAWSATGGYGYTFGSGTRLTVV.